The entry below describes one T cell receptor beta chain. Its target is not known. Produced via immunoSEQ multiplex PCR; TCRdb's table is partial and in-frame only. The sample includes 25,000 or so clones, 75% to 85% of them seen just once. The data stem from a study of neoadjuvant nivolumab and ipilimumab in lung cancer. Study results and caveats: Resected tumors had greater TCR richness and clonality than uninvolved lung. From pretherapy to surgery, tumor richness and clonality rose with dual therapy. Resected-tumor TCR richness correlated positively with pretherapy blood richness.

The V end was cut by 5 bases, the J end by 2 bases, with 13 bases between. This CDR3 region has 14 residues. CDR1 is SGHDT and CDR2 is YYEEEE in the germline V gene. The rearrangement joins TRBV5-6 to TRBJ1-1; TRBD1 might be the D (5 bases). The sequence was collected from an adult with non-small cell lung cancer. The sequencing used tumor tissue, collected after neoadjuvant nivolumab, alone or with ipilimumab, at or shortly before surgery. CDR3: CASSWGVLNTEAFF. The CDR3 nucleotides read TGTGCCAGCAGTTGGGGGGTGCTAAACACTGAAGCTTTCTTT.